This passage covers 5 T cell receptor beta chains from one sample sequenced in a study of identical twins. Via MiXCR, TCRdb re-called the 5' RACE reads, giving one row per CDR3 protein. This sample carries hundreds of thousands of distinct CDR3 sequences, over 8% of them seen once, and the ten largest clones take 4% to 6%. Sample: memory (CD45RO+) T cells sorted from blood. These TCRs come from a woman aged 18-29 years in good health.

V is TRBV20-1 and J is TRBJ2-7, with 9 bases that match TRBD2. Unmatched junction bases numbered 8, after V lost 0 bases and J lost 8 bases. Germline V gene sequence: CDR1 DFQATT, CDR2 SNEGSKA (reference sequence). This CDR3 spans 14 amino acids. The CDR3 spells CSARDSMGLAQQYF. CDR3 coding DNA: TGCAGTGCTAGAGATTCCATGGGACTAGCTCAGCAGTACTTC.

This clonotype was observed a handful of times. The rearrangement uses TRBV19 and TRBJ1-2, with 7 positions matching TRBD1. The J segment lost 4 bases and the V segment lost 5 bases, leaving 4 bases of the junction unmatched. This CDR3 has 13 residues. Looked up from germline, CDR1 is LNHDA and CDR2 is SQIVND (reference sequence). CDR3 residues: CASSPTGTYGYTF. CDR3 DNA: TGTGCCAGTAGTCCGACAGGGACCTATGGCTACACCTTC.

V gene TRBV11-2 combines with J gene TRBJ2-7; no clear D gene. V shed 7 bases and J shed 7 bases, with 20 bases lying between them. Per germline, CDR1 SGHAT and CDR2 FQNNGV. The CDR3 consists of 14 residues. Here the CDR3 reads CASKTIDRMGEQYF. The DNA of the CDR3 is TGTGCCAGCAAAACCATTGATCGTATGGGGGAGCAGTACTTC.

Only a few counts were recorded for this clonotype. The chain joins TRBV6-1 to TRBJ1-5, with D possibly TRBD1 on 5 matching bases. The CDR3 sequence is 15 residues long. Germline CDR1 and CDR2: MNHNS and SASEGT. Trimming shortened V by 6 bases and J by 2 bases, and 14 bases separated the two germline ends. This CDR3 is CASRQGHAGNQPQHF. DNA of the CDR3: TGTGCCAGCAGGCAAGGACATGCGGGCAATCAGCCCCAGCATTTT.

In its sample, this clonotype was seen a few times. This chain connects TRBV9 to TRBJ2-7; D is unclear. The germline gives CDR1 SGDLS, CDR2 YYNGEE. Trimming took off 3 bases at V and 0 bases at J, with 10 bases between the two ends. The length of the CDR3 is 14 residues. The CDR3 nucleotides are TGTGCCAGCAGCGAGGACCCGAGCTCCTACGAGCAGTACTTC. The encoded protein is CASSEDPSSYEQYF.